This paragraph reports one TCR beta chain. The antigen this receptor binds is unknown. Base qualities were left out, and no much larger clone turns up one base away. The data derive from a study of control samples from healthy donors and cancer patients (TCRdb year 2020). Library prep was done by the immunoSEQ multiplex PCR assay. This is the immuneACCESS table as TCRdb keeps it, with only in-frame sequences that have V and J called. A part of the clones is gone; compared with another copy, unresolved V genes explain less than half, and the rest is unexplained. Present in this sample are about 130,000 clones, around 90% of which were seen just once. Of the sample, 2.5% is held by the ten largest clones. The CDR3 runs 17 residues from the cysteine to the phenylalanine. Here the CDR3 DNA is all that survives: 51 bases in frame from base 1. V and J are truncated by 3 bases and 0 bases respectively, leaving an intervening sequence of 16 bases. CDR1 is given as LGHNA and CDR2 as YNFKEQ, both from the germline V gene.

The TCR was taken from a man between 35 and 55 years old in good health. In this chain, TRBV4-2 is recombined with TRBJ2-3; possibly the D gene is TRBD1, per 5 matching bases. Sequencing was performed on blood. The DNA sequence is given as TGTGCCAGCAGCCATCCTCCCCCGGACACCAGCACAGATACGCAGTATTTT. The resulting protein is CASSHPPPDTSTDTQYF.